The T cell receptor beta chain described here comes from a study of cytomegalovirus exposure and HLA in healthy donors. The overall study: The early release's HLA-typed donors yielded some 85 million unique TCRs. Findings and limits, study-wide: Sequencing depth across donors, presence/absence analyses assumed, was roughly uniform. Donors belonging to an Asian-associated ancestry cluster reportedly showed fewer N-insertions in productive TCRs than the approximately 670-donor mean, according to what a later analysis found.

Concerning this clone itself: Its antigen is undetermined.

The study ran its PCR with 60 Vbeta and 13 Jbeta primers. The method was immunoSEQ multiplex PCR; TCRdb's version includes in-frame clones alone and lacks a portion of them. The top ten clones hold around 11% of a sample with 150,000 or so clones, approximately 71% of them seen once. Source material: PBMCs. The clonotype comes from a man in his late teens or twenties in good health and CMV-seropositive.

CDR3 in DNA: TGTGCCAGCAGTGAATCTGCGGGATCCCATTACAATGAGCAGTTCTTC. This gives the protein CASSESAGSHYNEQFF. The chain carries TRBV6-1 and TRBJ2-1; a possible D gene is TRBD2 (6 bases). V lost 2 bases and J lost 4, with 15 bases in between. Per germline, CDR1 MNHNS and CDR2 SASEGT. This CDR3 has 16 residues.